This TCR beta chain was sequenced during a study of naive and memory T cell subsets listed by TCRdb under 2017. Regarding the study in general: Sorted naive and memory T cell subsets from peripheral blood were analyzed in the study using a UMI-based, open-source pipeline for TCR alpha and beta sequencing. Complete agreement was observed between the functional CMV T cell responses and the IgG serology results. RNA was DNase-treated and reverse transcribed with TCR constant-region primers, mostly using SuperScript III. Overall study outcomes, separate from this receptor: Single alpha or beta chain sequences, rather than paired alpha/beta receptors, were used to define clonotypes. After error correction, only a single occurrence was seen for over 85% of naive TCR sequences, so much steeper abundance distributions were produced than in memory subsets. No ground truth was available to validate the repertoire findings for the naive and memory subsets. TCR abundance followed a power law with an exponent that was different for naive and memory subsets but consistent across the three individuals. A few larger clonotypes were present in naive repertoires, especially CD8 naive repertoires, and these clonotypes were possibly memory cells re-expressing CD45RA. RNA-based TCR counts may be affected by expression changes linked to T cell activation and differentiation. Gini index rose and Shannon and inverse Simpson diversity fell from naive through CM, EM and EMRA in both CD4 and CD8 cells.

Concerning this clonotype itself: Its antigen is currently not known. Per-base qualities were not stored, and no clone one base away is much larger.

The CDR3 spans 13 residues, from the cysteine through the phenylalanine. Just the 39-base CDR3 DNA is kept, in frame starting at base 1. CDR1 and CDR2, looked up from the germline V gene (reference sequence), are SEHNR and FQNEAQ. V is shortened by 5 bases, J by 3 bases, and the region joining them spans 11 bases. From the second PCR step onward, the TCR alpha chain libraries and the TCR beta chain libraries were amplified separately. To determine each donor's CMV status, fresh PBMCs were stimulated overnight with CMV viral lysate, and IFNgamma production from CD4+ T cells was then assessed. Using Miltenyi beads, CD4 T cells were first positively selected, and CD8 T cells were then positively selected from the CD4-negative fraction. Cells stained for CD3, CD4, CD8, CD45RA, CD27 and a live/dead dye were sorted on a BD Aria II into four subsets by CD45RA and CD27. A few healthy volunteers provided blood, and each donor's sample was split into CD4 and CD8 T cells and then further divided into four differentiation subsets. Roughly 120 ml of peripheral blood was collected from each donor, and PBMC were isolated from the blood using Ficoll-Paque PLUS density-gradient centrifugation. After sorting, cells were lysed in RLT buffer, RNA was extracted using a Qiagen RNeasy kit, and the extracted RNA was stored at -80 degrees C.

Receptors were amplified or captured by UMI-ligation and nested PCR. An equimolar mix of two oligonucleotides covering both TRBC1 and TRBC2 was used as the beta constant-region primer. A single-stranded oligonucleotide containing the SP2 primer and a 12-nucleotide UMI was joined to the 3' end of the cDNA by T4 RNA ligase 1. The ligated cDNA went through four rounds of PCR with nested alpha and beta constant-region primers together with the SP2 primer. Incubation of the ligation reaction lasted about 20-25 hours at 16 degrees C. PCR2 was usually performed as a SYBR Green qPCR and halted at a preset threshold so that over-amplification would not occur. Agencourt AMPure XP magnetic beads were used for all purifications after the first. Libraries were quantified by Qubit and checked on a TapeStation, with a main peak expected near 650 bp. The pooled libraries were sequenced on an Illumina MiSeq using v2 2x251 paired-end kits, which usually yielded roughly 0.95-2.1 million reads per sample. Each sample's library went into the pool at about 4.2 nM, and roughly 5-7.5% PhiX was added to help with cluster recognition. The study's own analysis went as follows. Using tag matching that tolerated one base-pair mismatch, Decombinator assigned V and J genes to FASTQ reads that had been processed by Demultiplexor. UMIs were used by Collapsinator to correct both sequencing errors and frequency errors arising from PCR heterogeneity. CDR3Translator translated TCRs and extracted CDR3s from the conserved cysteine to the FGXG phenylalanine, flagging non-productive sequences. Gini, Shannon entropy and inverse Simpson indices were calculated on repertoires that had been subsampled to equal numbers of UMI-defined TCRs. Within the linear range, a power law was fitted by maximum likelihood to the distributions of clonotype abundance. Similar UMI counts, unique TCR numbers and clonal distributions were obtained with the pipeline and with MIGEC on one naive CD8 sample. One analysis removed from the naive repertoire any naive TCRs that were also present in any memory subset from the same donor. Repertoires were searched for around 7,000 CMV-associated CDR3 sequences compiled from VDJdb and a published dataset. TCRdb reprocessing: public reads trimmed at Q25 with fastp, clones called with MiXCR, in-frame beta chains kept. Each CDR3 protein gets just one entry, which takes the most common genes and DNA from the rows behind it. It is TCRdb's table, rather than the study itself, that gives the V and J calls and clone size. The sample table shows 130,000 to 150,000 distinct CDR3 sequences, and approximately 15% are seen once. Just over 0.14% of the sample is in the top ten clones.

Rearrangement joined TRBV7-9 to TRBJ2-7, with the D gene not confidently named. Sequencing was carried out using naive CD4+ T cells from blood. What this sample's cell subset or site label stands for: naive T cells, CD45RA high CD27+. The sequence was obtained from a human donor in good health. The encoded CDR3 is CASSGRPNYEQYF. The bases read TGTGCCAGCAGCGGTCGGCCAAACTACGAGCAGTACTTC.